Detailed here is one TCR beta chain. The antigen remains undetermined. Germline CDR1 is WSHSY and CDR2 is SAAADI. Trimming left V 3 bases short and J 4 bases short, with 19 bases between. The CDR3 totals 17 residues. Profiling relied on immunoSEQ multiplex PCR, and the TCRdb table lists in-frame clones only, not all of them. The repertoire holds tens of thousands of clones, with roughly 94% as singletons. The data derive from a study of cytomegalovirus exposure and HLA in healthy donors. Study-wide context: A later analysis reported the 95 to 150 validation repertoires used the same platform as the 550 to 800 first-cohort repertoires. Broader study findings: A list of 150 to 200 TCR beta chains associated with cytomegalovirus was given.

The chain is built from TRBV10-2 and TRBJ1-3; D gene unclear. This TCR came from a woman aged 18-29 years in good health and CMV-seropositive. Material for sequencing was PBMCs. CDR3 residues: CASSDQALSRRGNTIYF. The CDR3 nucleotides read TGCGCCAGCAGTGATCAGGCTCTGTCAAGAAGAGGAAACACCATATATTTT.